The clone carrying this T cell receptor (beta chain) has a single count. Its target is unknown. The data derive from a study of cytomegalovirus exposure and HLA in healthy donors. The CDR3 spans 15 residues. The V and J ends lost 0 bases and 6 bases, in that order; junction bases with no gene match: 8. The germline V gene has CDR1 SGHRS and CDR2 YFSETQ. General study findings and limits: Cytomegalovirus-associated status was assigned to approximately 160 TCR beta chains. Associated with HLA alleles at 0.05 false discovery rate in a later analysis were 16,951 TCR beta sequences. Sequencing likely produced, as an artifact, a cluster of highly shared sequence variants.

With 60 Vbeta and 13 Jbeta primers, the PCR was carried out. Generated by immunoSEQ multiplex PCR, the TCRdb table keeps only in-frame clones and is missing some. The sample gives some 150,000 clones, roughly 80% of which show up once; 3% to 4% is in the top ten. Sequencing was done on a sample of PBMCs. The chain carries TRBV5-1 and TRBJ1-1, with 7 nucleotides matching TRBD1. This TCR was sampled from a woman between 40 and 55 years old in good health and CMV-seronegative. The CDR3: CASSLERQGGPEAFF. As DNA, the CDR3 is TGCGCCAGCAGCTTGGAGAGACAGGGTGGTCCTGAAGCTTTCTTT.